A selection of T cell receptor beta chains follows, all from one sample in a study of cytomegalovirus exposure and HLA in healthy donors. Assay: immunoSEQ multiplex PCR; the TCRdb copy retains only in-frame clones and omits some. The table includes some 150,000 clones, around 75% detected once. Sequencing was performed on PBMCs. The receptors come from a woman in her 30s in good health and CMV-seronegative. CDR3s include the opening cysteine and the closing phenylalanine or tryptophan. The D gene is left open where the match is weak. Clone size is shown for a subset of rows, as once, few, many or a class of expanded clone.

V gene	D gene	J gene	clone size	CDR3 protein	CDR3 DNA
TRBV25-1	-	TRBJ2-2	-	CASSAANTGELFF	TGTGCCAGCAGTGCCGCGAACACCGGGGAGCTGTTTTTT
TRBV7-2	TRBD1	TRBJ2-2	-	CASSLRDRGAGELFF	TGTGCCAGCAGCTTAAGGGACAGGGGCGCCGGGGAGCTGTTTTTT
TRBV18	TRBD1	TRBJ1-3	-	CASSLQDRRNTIYF	TGTGCCAGCTCACTACAGGACAGGAGAAACACCATATATTTT
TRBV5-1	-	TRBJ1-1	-	CASSLLGGDGNTEAFF	TGCGCCAGCAGCTTGTTGGGGGGAGACGGGAACACTGAAGCTTTCTTT
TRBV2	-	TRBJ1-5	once	CASRPGLWPQHF	TGTGCTAGCAGACCGGGTCTGTGGCCCCAGCATTTT
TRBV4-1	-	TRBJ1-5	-	CASSQDRVIRQPQHF	TGCGCCAGCAGCCAAGACAGGGTGATTCGTCAGCCCCAGCATTTT
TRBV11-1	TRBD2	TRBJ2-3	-	CASSYPRAGVGTQYF	TGTGCCAGCAGCTACCCCCGAGCGGGAGTCGGGACGCAGTATTTT
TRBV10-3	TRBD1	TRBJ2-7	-	CAISLGQGAQEQYF	TGTGCCATCAGTCTAGGACAGGGGGCGCAGGAGCAGTACTTC
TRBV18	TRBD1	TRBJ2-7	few	CASSPAGQGFDEQYF	TGTGCCAGCTCTCCCGCCGGACAGGGGTTCGACGAGCAGTACTTC
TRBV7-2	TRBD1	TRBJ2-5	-	CASSLEGGAKTQYF	TGTGCCAGCAGCTTAGAAGGGGGCGCGAAGACCCAGTACTTC
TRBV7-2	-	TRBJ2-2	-	CASSQELSLTLGTGELFF	TGTGCCAGCAGTCAAGAGCTTAGTCTGACTCTCGGCACCGGGGAGCTGTTTTTT
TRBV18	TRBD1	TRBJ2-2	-	CASSSSRQGPDGELFF	TGTGCCAGCTCATCTTCTAGACAGGGACCTGACGGGGAGCTGTTTTTT
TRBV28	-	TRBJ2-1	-	CASRPSGVNEQFF	TGTGCCAGCAGGCCCTCAGGGGTCAATGAGCAGTTCTTC
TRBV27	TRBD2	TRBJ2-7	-	CASRSGGKHEQYF	TGTGCCAGCAGAAGCGGGGGTAAACACGAGCAGTACTTC
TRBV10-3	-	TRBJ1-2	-	CAISEWSGESGYTF	TGTGCCATCAGTGAGTGGTCGGGGGAGTCTGGCTACACCTTC
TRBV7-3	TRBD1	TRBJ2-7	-	CASSLNAGGVEQYF	TGTGCCAGCAGCTTAAATGCAGGGGGCGTTGAGCAGTACTTC
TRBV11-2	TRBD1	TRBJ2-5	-	CASRGQGVGQYF	TGTGCCAGCAGGGGACAGGGGGTAGGCCAGTACTTC
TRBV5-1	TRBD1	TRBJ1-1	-	CASSSEDRVGAFF	TGCGCCAGCAGCTCAGAGGACAGGGTGGGGGCTTTCTTT
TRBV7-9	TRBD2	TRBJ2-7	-	CASSSAGTSGRFRPGEQYF	TGTGCCAGCAGCTCGGCCGGGACTAGCGGGAGGTTCCGTCCGGGCGAGCAGTACTTC
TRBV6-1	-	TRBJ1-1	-	CASREGGTEAFF	TGTGCCAGCCGAGAGGGGGGGACTGAAGCTTTCTTT
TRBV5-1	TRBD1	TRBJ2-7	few	CASSLQGYEQYF	TGCGCCAGCAGCTTACAGGGGTACGAGCAGTACTTC
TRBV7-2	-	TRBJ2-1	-	CASSLGPGDEQFF	TGTGCCAGCAGCTTAGGTCCCGGGGATGAGCAGTTCTTC
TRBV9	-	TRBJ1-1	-	CASSADVNTEAFF	TGTGCCAGCAGCGCAGATGTGAACACTGAAGCTTTCTTT
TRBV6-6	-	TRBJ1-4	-	CASSYSSGVGEKLFF	TGTGCCAGCAGTTACTCCTCAGGGGTGGGTGAAAAACTGTTTTTT
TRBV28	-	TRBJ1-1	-	CASSLDRTVEAFF	TGTGCCAGCAGTCTAGATAGGACAGTTGAAGCTTTCTTT
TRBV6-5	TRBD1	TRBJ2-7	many	CASSYERDRGYEQYF	TGTGCCAGCAGTTACGAGAGGGACAGGGGCTACGAGCAGTACTTC
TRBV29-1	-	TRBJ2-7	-	CSVGGQGEQYF	TGCAGCGTTGGGGGCCAGGGCGAGCAGTACTTC
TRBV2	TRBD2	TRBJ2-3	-	CASSEKRGTGYF	TGTGCCAGCAGTGAAAAGCGGGGGACGGGGTATTTT
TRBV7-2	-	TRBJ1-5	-	CASSLAGGGDQPQHF	TGTGCCAGCAGCTTAGCTGGAGGGGGGGATCAGCCCCAGCATTTT
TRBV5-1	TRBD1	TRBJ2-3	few	CASSGGTGSVGADTQYF	TGCGCCAGCAGCGGCGGGACAGGGAGTGTGGGCGCAGATACGCAGTATTTT
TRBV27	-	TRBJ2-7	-	CASSLSRLGKEYEQYF	TGTGCCAGCAGTTTATCGCGGCTAGGAAAAGAATACGAGCAGTACTTC
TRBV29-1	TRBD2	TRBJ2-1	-	CSVGTSGSGEQFF	TGCAGCGTAGGGACTAGCGGGAGCGGTGAGCAGTTCTTC
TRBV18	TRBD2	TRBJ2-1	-	CASSEGTSGVNEQFF	TGTGCCAGCTCAGAAGGGACTAGCGGGGTCAATGAGCAGTTCTTC
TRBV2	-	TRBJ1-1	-	CASSPLANTEAFF	TGTGCCAGCAGTCCTTTGGCGAACACTGAAGCTTTCTTT
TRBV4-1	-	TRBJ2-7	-	CASSQVGSGRGSYEQYF	TGCGCCAGCAGCCAAGTGGGTTCGGGGAGGGGGTCCTACGAGCAGTACTTC
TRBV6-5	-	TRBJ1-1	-	CATAGANTEAFF	TGTGCCACCGCCGGAGCGAACACTGAAGCTTTCTTT
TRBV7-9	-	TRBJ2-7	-	CASSSTASYEQYF	TGTGCCAGCAGCTCGACAGCCTCCTACGAGCAGTACTTC
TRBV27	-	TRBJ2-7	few	CASSDGGSYEQYF	TGTGCCAGCAGCGACGGGGGCTCCTACGAGCAGTACTTC
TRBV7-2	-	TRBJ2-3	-	CASSWGPGEGTDTQYF	TGTGCCAGCAGCTGGGGTCCTGGGGAGGGCACAGATACGCAGTATTTT
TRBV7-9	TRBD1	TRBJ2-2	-	CASSSTGGINTGELFF	TGTGCCAGCAGCTCCACAGGGGGGATTAACACCGGGGAGCTGTTTTTT
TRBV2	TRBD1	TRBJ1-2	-	CASSGKMSGQGVGYTF	TGTGCCAGCAGTGGAAAAATGTCGGGACAGGGAGTTGGCTACACCTTC
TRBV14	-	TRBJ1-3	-	CASSPKTGSRTGNTIYF	TGTGCCAGCAGCCCCAAAACGGGGAGTAGAACTGGAAACACCATATATTTT
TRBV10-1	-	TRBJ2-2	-	CASSPRANTGELFF	TGCGCCAGCAGTCCAAGAGCGAACACCGGGGAGCTGTTTTTT
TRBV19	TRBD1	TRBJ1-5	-	CASSSAGGFNQPQHF	TGTGCCAGTAGTTCGGCAGGGGGCTTTAATCAGCCCCAGCATTTT
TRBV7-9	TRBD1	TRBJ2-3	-	CASSLDTGDLTDTQYF	TGTGCCAGCAGCTTAGATACAGGGGACCTCACAGATACGCAGTATTTT
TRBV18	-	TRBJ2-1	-	CASSPASGLTNEQFF	TGTGCCAGCTCACCGGCATCGGGACTCACCAATGAGCAGTTCTTC
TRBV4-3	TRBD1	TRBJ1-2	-	CASSHSGQGVGYTF	TGCGCCAGCAGCCACTCGGGACAGGGGGTCGGCTACACCTTC
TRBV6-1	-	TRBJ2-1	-	CASMRERENEQFF	TGTGCCAGCATGAGGGAAAGGGAGAATGAGCAGTTCTTC
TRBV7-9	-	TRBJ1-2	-	CASSLAGRGYPNYGYTF	TGTGCCAGCAGCTTAGCAGGCAGGGGCTATCCGAACTATGGCTACACCTTC
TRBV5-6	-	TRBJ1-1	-	CASSLGALSEAFF	TGTGCCAGCAGCTTGGGTGCACTTTCTGAAGCTTTCTTT
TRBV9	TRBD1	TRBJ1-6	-	CASSPQGAGNSPLHF	TGTGCCAGCAGCCCACAGGGGGCGGGTAATTCACCCCTCCACTTT
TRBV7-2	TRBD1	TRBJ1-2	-	CASSLAGTGLTPIYGYTF	TGTGCCAGCAGTTTGGCCGGGACAGGGCTTACACCCATCTATGGCTACACCTTC
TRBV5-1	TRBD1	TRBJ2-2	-	CASSLRVDTGVHGELFF	TGCGCCAGCAGCTTGCGAGTAGATACAGGGGTACACGGGGAGCTGTTTTTT
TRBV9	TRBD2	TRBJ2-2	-	CASSVVAGASTGELFF	TGTGCCAGCAGCGTAGTAGCGGGAGCTTCGACCGGGGAGCTGTTTTTT
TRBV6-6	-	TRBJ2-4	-	CASSYSPRDIQYF	TGTGCCAGCAGTTACTCCCCGCGGGACATTCAGTACTTC
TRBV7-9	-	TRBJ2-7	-	CASSFSGFNEQYF	TGTGCCAGCAGCTTTAGTGGTTTCAACGAGCAGTACTTC